This T cell receptor beta chain came from a study of Ad26.COV2.S vaccination and SARS-CoV-2 variants. Study results and limitations: Marked by substantial breadth, spike-specific CD8+ and CD4+ T cell responses were reportedly seen after vaccination. Estimates derived from TCR breadth and depth analyses may have underestimated total T cell responses. Vaccinees and placebo recipients showed similar non-spike TCR breadth.

The CDR3 is made up of 11 amino acids. Germline V gives CDR1 DFQATT, CDR2 SNEGSKA (reference sequence). Between the trimmed V and J ends, which lost 6 bases and 2 bases, there was a span of 7 bases. Using immunoSEQ multiplex PCR, the repertoire was profiled, and TCRdb retains in-frame clones only, with some absent. The sample lists about 6,800 clones, around 83% occurring once. Concerning this clone: Its specificity is not known.

The TCR sequence derives from a human donor who had recovered from COVID-19. The sequences come from peripheral blood, collected after recovery from COVID-19. The chain links TRBV20-1 to TRBJ2-5; no clear D. The CDR3 bases are TGCAGTGCCCGTCAACAAGAGACCCAGTACTTC. Translation gives CSARQQETQYF.